This T cell receptor beta chain was documented in a study of blood T cells in healthy people across ages. A second PCR, run for roughly 7 to 11 cycles, used a sample-barcoded 5' primer plus a J-beta primer mix. All samples yielded 2.5 million or more CDR3-containing paired-end reads. TCRdb recomputed calls from the 5' RACE reads with MiXCR, one row per CDR3 protein. This table holds some 1.8 million distinct CDR3 sequences, around 40% found once. The material sequenced was blood. This TCR derives from a human donor in good health.

CDR3: CSASSVQPQHF. Here the CDR3 DNA reads TGCAGTGCTTCCAGTGTTCAGCCCCAGCATTTT. The chain couples TRBV20-1 to TRBJ1-5; unclear D gene. Trimming pared 5 bases from V and 6 bases from J, leaving 8 bases between. This CDR3 is 11 amino acids long. CDR1 DFQATT and CDR2 SNEGSKA come from the germline V gene (reference sequence).